This T cell receptor (beta chain) originates from a study of human T cells and chemical hapten exposure. TCRdb reprocessed the RACE reads via MiXCR and lists one record per CDR3 protein. Among over 300,000 distinct CDR3 sequences listed, 5% to 6.5% were seen once. V was trimmed by 7 bases and J by 0 bases, leaving 7 bases between them. This CDR3 contains 12 residues. Germline CDR1 SEHNR, CDR2 FQNEAQ (reference sequence). Specified time point: pre-sensitization, week 0. Treatment defined: therapeutic diphenylcyclopropenone sensitization with weekly scalp DPC. This clonotype was seen ten or more times. V and J are TRBV7-9 and TRBJ2-7, with unresolved D. The receptor was isolated from a woman aged 50 to 60 with alopecia areata. Some clones in this sample may be carry-over from other donors' samples. Sequenced material: whole blood, taken in connection with sensitization to the hapten diphenylcyclopropenone (DPC). In DNA, the CDR3 is TGTGCCAGCACAGGTACCTCCTACGAGCAGTACTTC. Its translation is CASTGTSYEQYF.